Listed here are 19 T cell receptor beta chains from one sample, sequenced in a study of tumor-infiltrating lymphocytes in localized non-small cell lung cancer. Libraries were prepared by immunoSEQ multiplex PCR; TCRdb keeps only in-frame clonotypes and omits some of them. There are about 8,700 clones in the sample; almost 85% occur only once, and approximately 6.9% lies in the top ten. Sequenced sample: uninvolved lung tissue not adjacent to the tumor. The receptors stem from a human donor with non-small cell lung cancer.

The V and J genes are TRBV2 and TRBJ2-7; 8 positions agree with TRBD1. The CDR3 is made up of 16 amino acids. Germline CDR1 SNHLY, CDR2 FYNNEI. With V trimmed by 5 bases and J by 2 bases, 11 bases remained unmatched. CDR3 amino acids: CASSSPLGQEPYEQYF. The CDR3 region has the DNA TGTGCCAGCAGTTCCCCGTTGGGACAGGAGCCCTACGAGCAGTACTTC.

A remark on this clone: Within the sample, other DNA sequences also encode this same CDR3. This chain connects TRBV19 to TRBJ1-1; D is undetermined. The CDR3 sequence is 13 residues long. Deletions cut 2 bases from V and 2 bases from J, with 6 bases between. Germline loops: CDR1 LNHDA, CDR2 SQIVND (reference sequence). The CDR3 nucleotides are TGTGCCAGTAGTATATGGGCTAACACTGAAGCTTTCTTT. Translation: CASSIWANTEAFF.

V usage is TRBV7-8 and J usage is TRBJ2-7; D not resolved. The CDR3 runs 14 residues. V was pared by 5 bases and J by 9 bases, with 20 bases between. CDR1 and CDR2 from the germline V gene are SGHVS and FQNEAQ. In DNA form, the CDR3 reads TGTGCCAGCAGCCCAAAGAAAATATGGGGTGCGCAGTACTTC. This gives the protein CASSPKKIWGAQYF. Supplemented by reference TRBV7-8 and TRBJ2-7, the full variable domain reads GAGVSQSPRYKVAKRGQDVALRCDPISGHVSLFWYQQALGQGPEFLTYFQNEAQLDKSGLPSDRFFAERPEGSVSTLKIQRTQQEDSAVYLCASSPKKIWGAQYFGPGTRLTVT.

V is TRBV5-4 and J is TRBJ1-5; D remains ambiguous. The V gene lost 4 bases and the J gene lost 1 base, with 12 bases spanning the gap. The CDR3 has 15 amino acids. CDR1 is SGHNT and CDR2 is YYREEE in the germline V gene (reference sequence). As DNA, the CDR3 is TGTGCCAGCAGCCCCGGGGTCGGAAGCAATCAGCCCCAGCATTTT. It specifies CASSPGVGSNQPQHF.

The chain carries TRBV2 and TRBJ1-2; 10 bases are shared with TRBD1. Trimming at V came to 5 bases and at J to 7 bases, leaving 7 bases not matched to a gene. Looked up from germline, CDR1 is SNHLY and CDR2 is FYNNEI. The CDR3 is 14 residues long. The CDR3 DNA follows: TGTGCCAGCAGTTCGAGACAGGGGGCGGGTGGCTACACCTTC. Its protein product is CASSSRQGAGGYTF.

This chain joins TRBV4-3 and TRBJ2-7; TRBD1 matches at 10 bases. CDR3 length equals 15 residues. Per the germline V gene, CDR1 is LGHNA and CDR2 is YSLEER. The junction had 6 bases not matched to a gene; V was cut back by 3 bases and J by 4 bases. The CDR3 DNA sequence: TGCGCCAGCAGCCATGGACAGGGGGAGGGGTACGAGCAGTACTTC. Translated, it gives CASSHGQGEGYEQYF.

This clone is a singleton in its sample. V and J are TRBV7-2 and TRBJ1-2; perhaps TRBD1 as D (6 bases). This CDR3 has 14 residues. V lost 1 base and J 3 bases, leaving 9 bases between the germline ends. The germline V gene has CDR1 SGHTA and CDR2 FQGNSA. The CDR3 spells CASSLGGRDYGYTF. DNA of the CDR3: TGTGCCAGCAGCTTAGGGGGGCGCGACTATGGCTACACCTTC.

The chain links TRBV2 to TRBJ1-5; no definite D call. Between the trimmed V and J ends, which lost 2 bases and 2 bases, there was a span of 4 bases. Germline CDR1 reads SNHLY; CDR2 reads FYNNEI. CDR3 length equals 13 residues. The CDR3 DNA follows: TGTGCCAGCAGTGAAAGAGGCAATCAGCCCCAGCATTTT. Protein product: CASSERGNQPQHF.

The chain is built from TRBV27 and TRBJ1-2; D not resolved. From germline, CDR1 is MNHEY and CDR2 SMNVEV (reference sequence). The CDR3 runs to 14 residues. V was pared by 7 bases and J by 7 bases, with 19 bases between. The CDR3 is CASMGPWTDPGYTF. The DNA for the CDR3 is TGTGCCAGCATGGGCCCTTGGACGGACCCTGGCTACACCTTC.

The J gene is TRBJ2-7, the V gene TRBV5-6; D gene unclear. The CDR3 length is 13 residues. Trimming pared 4 bases from V and 4 bases from J, leaving 12 bases between. CDR1 and CDR2 from the germline V gene are SGHDT and YYEEEE. The CDR3 nucleotides are TGTGCCAGCAGCCATATGACACTGTACGAGCAGTACTTC. Translated: CASSHMTLYEQYF.

The chain has TRBV27 and TRBJ2-3, with 8 bases matching TRBD2. Germline CDR1 reads MNHEY; CDR2 reads SMNVEV (reference sequence). This CDR3 comprises 15 residues. Trimming at V came to 2 bases and at J to 4 bases, leaving 5 bases not matched to a gene. The CDR3 region has the DNA TGTGCCAGCAGTTTAATTGGGACTAGGCCAGATACGCAGTATTTT. Amino acids: CASSLIGTRPDTQYF.

This clone was found once. The chain links TRBV7-2 to TRBJ2-2; 8 positions agree with TRBD2. Trimming took 1 base from V and 5 from J; bases not matched to a gene: 3. The CDR3 has 15 residues. Germline V gene lookup returns CDR1 SGHTA and CDR2 FQGNSA. The CDR3 DNA reads as TGTGCCAGCAGCTTAGTTTCTAGCGGGACCGGGGAGCTGTTTTTT. Translation: CASSLVSSGTGELFF.

By share, this clone ranks as medium-sized. The chain recombines TRBV27 with TRBJ2-5; 7 bases map to TRBD2. The trim removed 5 bases at V and 4 bases at J, leaving 13 bases unmatched. The CDR3 totals 16 residues. Germline assignment: CDR1 MNHEY and CDR2 SMNVEV (reference sequence). The CDR3 DNA reads TGTGCCAGCAGTCCATACCCCGGTAGGGAGGGAGAGACCCAGTACTTC. It is translated as CASSPYPGREGETQYF.

This clone is medium-sized. The chain couples TRBV27 to TRBJ2-7, with D tentatively TRBD1 (11 bases). Trimming removed 6 bases at V and 5 bases at J, with 29 bases between. Per germline, CDR1 MNHEY and CDR2 SMNVEV (reference sequence). The CDR3 spans 18 residues. Written as DNA, the CDR3 is TGTGCCAGCAGGGGACAGGGGGGAATTAAAGGACTAGCGGACGAGCAGTACTTC. Amino acid sequence: CASRGQGGIKGLADEQYF.

The rearrangement joins TRBV6-1 to TRBJ2-7; D may be TRBD1 (6 bases). The V gene lost 4 bases and the J gene lost 1 base, with 14 bases spanning the gap. From germline, CDR1 is MNHNS and CDR2 SASEGT. CDR3 length: 15 residues. The CDR3 sequence: CASSAVGGFSYEQYF. DNA of the CDR3: TGTGCCAGCAGTGCGGTAGGGGGATTTTCCTACGAGCAGTACTTC.

This clone has more than one count but fewer than ten. The chain combines TRBV18 with TRBJ2-7; D gene uncertain. The CDR3 spans 13 residues. Trimming pared 3 bases from V and 2 bases from J, leaving 8 bases between. The germline gives CDR1 KGHSH, CDR2 LQKENI. CDR3 in DNA: TGTGCCAGCTCACCGGGCAGAACCTACGAGCAGTACTTC. It codes for CASSPGRTYEQYF.

This chain joins TRBV11-2 and TRBJ2-7; TRBD2 aligns across 7 bases. V dropped 1 base and J dropped 3; count of bases not matched to a gene: 6. Germline loops: CDR1 SGHAT, CDR2 FQNNGV. The CDR3 contains 15 residues. Written as DNA, the CDR3 is TGTGCCAGCAGCTTAGCTCTAGCGGATCTCTACGAGCAGTACTTC. It encodes CASSLALADLYEQYF.

Worth noting for this clone: The sample has other DNA sequences that encode this CDR3 too. The genes are TRBV9 and TRBJ2-7; TRBD2 matches at 12 bases. With V trimmed by 3 bases and J by 5 bases, 3 bases remained unmatched. Germline V gene lookup returns CDR1 SGDLS and CDR2 YYNGEE. This CDR3 spans 14 amino acids. The CDR3 DNA reads TGTGCCAGCAGCGCTAGCGGGAGGGCCGACGAGCAGTACTTC. Amino acids: CASSASGRADEQYF.

The chain recombines TRBV4-1 with TRBJ2-2; TRBD1 might be the D (5 bases). The ends were cut back, 0 bases at V and 14 bases at J, with 13 bases in the middle. There are 13 residues in the CDR3. The V gene's germline CDR1 is MGHRA and CDR2 YSYEKL. The CDR3 region has the DNA TGCGCCAGCAGCCAAGATAAGACAGAGGACCTGTTTTTT. Amino acid sequence: CASSQDKTEDLFF.